Listed here are 14 T cell receptor beta chains from one sample, sequenced in a study of blood T cell repertoires in COVID-19. TCRdb keeps only in-frame clones here, not all; method: immunoSEQ multiplex PCR. This sample has fewer than 180,000 clones, with approximately 83% found just once. The sequenced sample was peripheral blood. The receptor source for this set is a man in his 70s with acute or convalescent COVID-19.

The rearrangement joins TRBV28 to TRBJ1-6; no clear D. Trimming pared 6 bases from V and 5 bases from J, leaving 11 bases between. The V gene's germline CDR1 is MDHEN and CDR2 SYDVKM. The CDR3 is 14 amino acids. The CDR3 sequence is CASRSTPNNSPLHF. Written as DNA, the CDR3 is TGTGCCAGCAGATCGACACCGAATAATTCACCCCTCCACTTT.

DNA of the CDR3: TGCGCCAGCAGTGCGCGGGGGACAGATACGCAGTATTTT. It translates to CASSARGTDTQYF. The chain combines TRBV10-2 with TRBJ2-3; 7 bases fit TRBD2. Germline CDR1 reads WSHSY; CDR2 reads SAAADI. V was clipped by 4 bases and J by 3 bases; unmatched bases: 1. The CDR3 has 13 residues.

Only a few counts were recorded for this clone. The chain links TRBV28 to TRBJ1-5, with D unclear. Germline V gene lookup returns CDR1 MDHEN and CDR2 SYDVKM. This CDR3 has 12 residues. The V and J ends lost 6 bases and 9 bases respectively, with 12 bases between them. The CDR3 DNA follows: TGTGCCAGCAGCCTAACGAATTTGCCCCAGCATTTT. Protein: CASSLTNLPQHF.

V and J are TRBV28 and TRBJ1-5, with 9 nucleotides matching TRBD1. This CDR3 spans 18 amino acids. Looked up from germline, CDR1 is MDHEN and CDR2 is SYDVKM. After removal of 3 bases from V and 0 bases from J, the junction contained 9 bases not matched to a gene. In DNA, the CDR3 is TGTGCCAGCAGTTTTCCCTCTCGGACAGGGGATAGCAATCAGCCCCAGCATTTT. Its translation is CASSFPSRTGDSNQPQHF.

This sequence joins TRBV4-1 and TRBJ2-2; 13 bases are a match to TRBD2. Germline lookup yields CDR1 MGHRA and CDR2 YSYEKL. CDR3 length equals 18 residues. V dropped 2 bases and J dropped 4; count of bases not matched to a gene: 7. CDR3 amino acids: CASSQPRTSGSVTGELFF. The CDR3 DNA reads as TGCGCCAGCAGCCAACCTCGGACTAGCGGGAGTGTCACCGGGGAGCTGTTTTTT.

This sequence joins TRBV6-2 or TRBV6-3 and TRBJ1-2; TRBD1 aligns across 7 bases. Trimming took 5 bases from V and 4 from J; bases not matched to a gene: 10. The CDR3 length is 15 residues. Germline V gene sequence: CDR1 MNHEY, CDR2 SVGEGT. CDR3 nucleotide sequence: TGTGCCAGCAGTCCGCCGGTACAGGGGTCCTATGGCTACACCTTC. Residues: CASSPPVQGSYGYTF.

The V gene is TRBV10-2, the J gene TRBJ1-2, with D uncertain. Trimming cost V 3 bases and J 5 bases, with 13 bases left between them. This CDR3 is 14 amino acids long. Germline assignment: CDR1 WSHSY and CDR2 SAAADI. CDR3 DNA sequence: TGCGCCAGCAGTGAAAGAGGCGAAGATTATGGCTACACCTTC. Translating it yields CASSERGEDYGYTF.

The V and J genes are TRBV12-3 or TRBV12-4 and TRBJ1-2; perhaps TRBD1 as D (6 bases). V lost 8 bases and J 4 bases, leaving 8 bases between the germline ends. The CDR3 contains 11 residues. The CDR3 region is CASLGAYGYTF. CDR3 DNA sequence: TGTGCCAGCCTGGGGGCCTATGGCTACACCTTC.

This chain uses TRBV6-2 or TRBV6-3 with TRBJ2-3, with TRBD2 matching 8 bases. Germline trimming cut 0 bases from V and 4 bases from J; bases unmatched to any gene: 6. CDR1 MNHEY and CDR2 SVGEGT come from the germline V gene. This CDR3 is 16 amino acids long. CDR3 protein: CASSYSTGLVADTQYF. The CDR3 DNA sequence: TGTGCCAGCAGTTACTCCACGGGACTAGTAGCAGATACGCAGTATTTT.

This clone was recorded a few times. V is TRBV7-2 and J is TRBJ1-2; 7 positions agree with TRBD1. Germline lookup yields CDR1 SGHTA and CDR2 FQGNSA. Germline trimming cut 6 bases from V and 8 bases from J; bases unmatched to any gene: 6. CDR3 length: 12 residues. The CDR3 spells CASRNRGWGYTF. CDR3 coding DNA: TGTGCCAGCAGGAACAGGGGTTGGGGCTACACCTTC.

The chain employs TRBV6-5 and TRBJ2-3; 12 nucleotides line up with TRBD1. The CDR3 runs to 16 residues. Looked up from germline, CDR1 is MNHEY and CDR2 is SVGAGI. Trimming at V came to 4 bases and at J to 5 bases, leaving 7 bases not matched to a gene. Here the CDR3 reads CASSSPGTGGQDTQYF. Here the CDR3 DNA reads TGTGCCAGCAGTTCCCCCGGGACAGGGGGCCAAGATACGCAGTATTTT.

This chain connects TRBV5-1 to TRBJ2-2; TRBD1 agrees at 8 bases. CDR3 size: 18 residues. Unmatched junction bases numbered 15, after V lost 3 bases and J lost 5 bases. Germline V gives CDR1 SGHRS, CDR2 YFSETQ. In DNA form, the CDR3 reads TGCGCCAGCAGCTCAACTCGGACAGGGCGCGGGGATACCGGGGAGCTGTTTTTT. Its protein is CASSSTRTGRGDTGELFF.

The chain joins TRBV28 to TRBJ1-5; 7 bases are a match to TRBD1. With 10 bases clipped from V and 7 bases from J, the junction kept 10 bases outside the gene matches. The CDR3 has 13 amino acids. Germline V gene data show CDR1 as MDHEN and CDR2 as SYDVKM. CDR3: CAIRGGAGQPQHF. DNA of the CDR3: TGTGCCATCAGGGGGGGGGCTGGACAGCCCCAGCATTTT.

V gene TRBV7-6 combines with J gene TRBJ2-2; TRBD2 aligns across 10 bases. The CDR3 has 17 amino acids. V lost 2 bases, J lost 7 bases, and 10 bases stayed unmatched. Germline CDR1 SGHVS, CDR2 FNYEAQ. The CDR3 protein is CASSLLPRTSGIGELFF. The CDR3 DNA sequence: TGTGCCAGCAGCTTATTGCCCAGGACTAGCGGAATCGGGGAGCTGTTTTTT. Full variable domain (missing parts from reference TRBV7-6 and TRBJ2-2): GAGVSQSPRYKVTKRGQDVALRCDPISGHVSLYWYRQALGQGPEFLTYFNYEAQQDKSGLPNDRFSAERPEGSISTLTIQRTEQRDSAMYRCASSLLPRTSGIGELFFGEGSRLTVL.